One sample yielded the 28 T cell receptor beta chains listed below, sequenced in a study of blood T cell repertoires in COVID-19 (dated by TCRdb to the early 2020s). The library was generated by the immunoSEQ multiplex PCR assay. This is the immuneACCESS table as TCRdb keeps it, with only in-frame sequences that have V and J called. A part of the clones is gone; compared with another copy, unresolved V genes explain less than half, and the rest is unexplained. Counted in this sample were approximately 160,000 clones; about 88% of them appeared once. The ten largest clonotypes hold approximately 0.62% of the sample. The sample was peripheral blood. The receptors stem from a man aged 55 to 69 with COVID-19, enrolled during active disease.

V is TRBV5-1 and J is TRBJ2-1; 13 bases align to TRBD2. In germline, CDR1 is SGHRS, CDR2 YFSETQ. V lost 1 base and J lost 6; bases outside the gene matches: 7. The CDR3 is made up of 17 amino acids. The CDR3 here is CASSLTSGRDLGNEQFF. CDR3 in DNA: TGCGCCAGCAGCTTGACTAGCGGGAGGGACCTGGGCAATGAGCAGTTCTTC.

The chain has TRBV28 and TRBJ1-5, with D tentatively TRBD1 (6 bases). The CDR3 sequence is 17 residues long. Germline CDR1 MDHEN, CDR2 SYDVKM. V lost 6 bases, J lost 0 bases, and 18 bases lay in between. CDR3 protein: CASSPSSGAYSNQPQHF. CDR3 nucleotide sequence: TGTGCCAGCAGCCCTAGTTCAGGGGCCTATAGCAATCAGCCCCAGCATTTT.

The chain carries TRBV14 and TRBJ2-4; maybe TRBD2 (5 bases). Between the trimmed V and J ends, which lost 1 base and 10 bases, there was a span of 17 bases. This CDR3 has 15 residues. Germline V gene sequence: CDR1 SGHDN, CDR2 FVKESK. CDR3 in DNA: TGTGCCAGCAGCCAAGGCTTGGGTGGGAGCGAAATTCAGTACTTC. This gives the protein CASSQGLGGSEIQYF.

In its sample, this clone was seen once. The chain carries TRBV9 and TRBJ2-1; TRBD2 matches at 8 bases. CDR1 is SGDLS and CDR2 is YYNGEE in the germline V gene. V gave up 4 bases and J gave up 7 bases; unmatched junction bases: 7. This CDR3 comprises 14 residues. The CDR3 loop is CASSSRTSLNEQFF. The CDR3, as DNA: TGTGCCAGCAGCTCAAGGACTAGCCTTAATGAGCAGTTCTTC.

The CDR3 loop is CASSDTSSGANVLTF. The CDR3 coding sequence is TGTGCCAGCTCAGACACCTCCTCTGGGGCCAACGTCCTGACTTTC. The chain joins TRBV11-3 to TRBJ2-6; D gene uncertain. The CDR3 extends over 15 amino acids. Trimming cost V 8 bases and J 0 bases, with 11 bases left between them. The germline CDR1 and CDR2 sequences are SGHNT and YENEEA.

This clone was recorded only once. V and J are TRBV4-2 and TRBJ2-1, with 11 bases aligning to TRBD1. Germline CDR1 reads LGHNA; CDR2 reads YNFKEQ. The CDR3 totals 17 residues. The V segment lost 3 bases and the J segment 5 bases; nucleotides outside the gene matches: 9. The CDR3 nucleotides read TGTGCCAGCAGCCAGGGGGTGGACAGGGGGCTGAACAATGAGCAGTTCTTC. It specifies CASSQGVDRGLNNEQFF.

The chain couples TRBV30 to TRBJ2-5, with TRBD2 matching over 9 bases. The V segment lost 0 bases and the J segment 2 bases; nucleotides outside the gene matches: 13. Germline V gene sequence: CDR1 GTSNPN, CDR2 SVGIG (reference sequence). The CDR3 consists of 18 residues. CDR3 DNA sequence: TGTGCCTGGAGTGTAGGCTGGCTAGCGGGGACAAGTCAAGAGACCCAGTACTTC. It specifies CAWSVGWLAGTSQETQYF. Filled out from reference TRBV30 and TRBJ2-5, the complete variable domain reads SQTIHQWPATLVQPVGSPLSLECTVEGTSNPNLYWYRQAAGRGLQLLFYSVGIGQISSEVPQNLSASRPQDRQFILSSKKLLLSDSGFYLCAWSVGWLAGTSQETQYFGPGTRLLVL.

This chain uses TRBV25-1 with TRBJ1-3; D may be TRBD1 (6 bases). The germline V and J ends were trimmed by 3 bases and 5 bases, with 14 bases remaining between them. The CDR3 is 15 residues long. Germline loops: CDR1 MGHDK, CDR2 SYGVNS. The chain's CDR3 is CASSDPSGTRNTIYF. The DNA for the CDR3 is TGTGCCAGCAGTGACCCCTCCGGGACAAGAAACACCATATATTTT.

With respect to this clone: At one of its ends the junction is not consistent with the germline gene, which may arise from a read error. The chain recombines TRBV5-1 with TRBJ2-1, with 9 bases that match TRBD2. The length of the CDR3 is 15 residues. Germline CDR1 is SGHRS and CDR2 is YFSETQ. Written as DNA, the CDR3 is TGCGCCAGCAGTTTGGGCGGGAGGGAGTACAATGAGCAGTTCTTC. Its translation is CASSLGGREYNEQFF. The variable domain in full, completed from reference TRBV5-1 and TRBJ2-1, reads KAGVTQTPRYLIKTRGQQVTLSCSPISGHRSVSWYQQTPGQGLQFLFEYFSETQRNKGNFPGRFSGRQFSNSRSEMNVSTLELGDSALYLCASSLGGREYNEQFFGPGTRLTVL.

The chain couples TRBV18 to TRBJ2-5; 8 nucleotides line up with TRBD1. The CDR3 is 15 residues long. V trimming: 3 bases; J trimming: 2 bases; junction bases outside the gene matches: 5. The germline V gene encodes CDR1 KGHSH and CDR2 LQKENI. The CDR3 here is CASSPLQGEQETQYF. CDR3 in DNA: TGTGCCAGCTCACCCCTACAGGGGGAACAAGAGACCCAGTACTTC. Filled out from reference TRBV18 and TRBJ2-5, the complete variable domain reads NAGVMQNPRHLVRRRGQEARLRCSPMKGHSHVYWYRQLPEEGLKFMVYLQKENIIDESGMPKERFSAEFPKEGPSILRIQQVVRGDSAAYFCASSPLQGEQETQYFGPGTRLLVL.

V and J are TRBV6-5 and TRBJ1-2, with TRBD1 matching 7 bases. J lost 5 bases, V lost 6 bases, and 12 bases had no gene match. The CDR3 length is 15 residues. CDR1 is MNHEY, CDR2 SVGAGI, per germline. In DNA, the CDR3 is TGTGCCAGCAGCCGCACGGTCGGGACAGAATATGGCTACACCTTC. Amino acid sequence: CASSRTVGTEYGYTF.

The chain combines TRBV29-1 with TRBJ2-3; TRBD1 aligns across 9 bases. The germline CDR1 and CDR2 sequences are SQVTM and ANQGSEA. With 6 bases clipped from V and 3 bases from J, the junction kept 13 bases outside the gene matches. The CDR3 extends over 16 amino acids. CDR3 sequence (DNA): TGCAGCGTAGGACGGTTCGGGGACAGGGCTACAGATACGCAGTATTTT. Translated, it gives CSVGRFGDRATDTQYF.

This chain connects TRBV5-6 to TRBJ1-2; D is perhaps TRBD1 (6 bases). Trimming took 3 bases from V and 4 from J, leaving 13 bases between them. This CDR3 has 14 residues. CDR1 is SGHDT, CDR2 YYEEEE, per germline. This CDR3 is CASSSKGEGYGYTF. CDR3 in DNA: TGTGCCAGCAGCTCTAAGGGGGAGGGCTATGGCTACACCTTC.

This chain uses TRBV4-1 with TRBJ1-1; D ambiguous. The V end was cut by 1 base, the J end by 5 bases, with 8 bases between. Germline CDR1 MGHRA, CDR2 YSYEKL. The CDR3 is made up of 13 amino acids. The CDR3, as DNA: TGCGCCAGCAGCCAAGGTCCGAGTACTGAAGCTTTCTTT. Encoded protein: CASSQGPSTEAFF.

This chain connects TRBV27 to TRBJ2-2, with 7 bases matching TRBD2. This CDR3 has 16 residues. The V and J ends lost 1 base and 4 bases, in that order; junction bases with no gene match: 6. The germline gives CDR1 MNHEY, CDR2 SMNVEV (reference sequence). DNA for the CDR3: TGTGCCAGCAGTTTATGGGGTAGCGGGTCCACCGGGGAGCTGTTTTTT. This gives the protein CASSLWGSGSTGELFF.

Notes on this clone: At one boundary the junction diverges from the germline segment, which might be a read error. The chain carries TRBV7-7 and TRBJ2-6; 7 bases agree with TRBD1. This CDR3 has 17 residues. The germline V gene encodes CDR1 SSHAT and CDR2 FNYEAQ (reference sequence). The CDR3 region has the DNA TGTGCTAGCAGCCCCGGGACAGCACCCTCTGGGGCCAACGTCCTGACTTTC. Translation: CASSPGTAPSGANVLTF. Supplemented by reference TRBV7-7 and TRBJ2-6, the full variable domain reads GAGVSQSPRYKVTKRGQDVTLRCDPISSHATLYWYQQALGQGPEFLTYFNYEAQPDKSGLPSDRFSAERPEGSISTLTIQRTEQRDSAMYRCASSPGTAPSGANVLTFGAGSRLTVL.

V is TRBV29-1 and J is TRBJ1-2, with D unresolved. The CDR3 loop spans 14 amino acids. Trimming shortened V by 2 bases and J by 7 bases, and 17 bases separated the two germline ends. Looked up from germline, CDR1 is SQVTM and CDR2 is ANQGSEA. CDR3 protein: CSVERSRRTTGYTF. CDR3 DNA sequence: TGCAGCGTTGAACGGTCACGCAGGACTACTGGCTACACCTTC.

The chain recombines TRBV11-3 with TRBJ2-5, with TRBD1 matching 7 bases. Germline lookup yields CDR1 SGHNT and CDR2 YENEEA. V lost 6 bases to trimming and J lost 5 bases; unmatched junction nucleotides: 6. The CDR3 has 13 residues. CDR3 in DNA: TGTGCCAGCAGACGACAGGGTCCGGAGACCCAGTACTTC. Encoded protein: CASRRQGPETQYF.

This chain links TRBV24-1 with TRBJ2-3; 7 nucleotides agree with TRBD1. Unmatched junction bases numbered 4, after V lost 1 base and J lost 1 base. CDR3 size: 16 residues. Germline CDR1 KGHDR, CDR2 SFDVKD. In nucleotides, the CDR3 is TGTGCCACCAGTGATTTCCTAGGGACAGGCACAGATACGCAGTATTTT. This codes for CATSDFLGTGTDTQYF.

This clone was detected a few times. The chain is built from TRBV5-6 and TRBJ1-2; 11 bases line up with TRBD1. Germline assignment: CDR1 SGHDT and CDR2 YYEEEE. Germline trimming cut 2 bases from V and 7 bases from J; bases unmatched to any gene: 13. CDR3 length: 17 residues. The CDR3 DNA reads TGTGCCAGCAGCTTCCCAATCGTAGGACAGGGGGCTCTTGGCTACACCTTC. Its protein product is CASSFPIVGQGALGYTF. Looking up the rest from reference TRBV5-6 and TRBJ1-2 gives the full variable domain: DAGVTQSPTHLIKTRGQQVTLRCSPKSGHDTVSWYQQALGQGPQFIFQYYEEEERQRGNFPDRFSGHQFPNYSSELNVNALLLGDSALYLCASSFPIVGQGALGYTFGSGTRLTVV.

The gene calls are TRBV28 and TRBJ2-3, with 9 bases matching TRBD2. The CDR3 is 15 residues long. Germline V lookup: CDR1 MDHEN, CDR2 SYDVKM. Trimming at V came to 2 bases and at J to 6 bases, leaving 6 bases not matched to a gene. The CDR3 loop is CASSLGASGVDTQYF. The CDR3, as DNA: TGTGCCAGCAGTTTAGGGGCTAGCGGGGTGGATACGCAGTATTTT.

The chain links TRBV3-1 (or the pseudogene TRBV3-2) to TRBJ1-4, with D perhaps TRBD1 (6 bases). Germline CDR1 and CDR2: LGHDT and YNNKEL (reference sequence). The CDR3 spans 18 residues. Trimming pared 0 bases from V and 5 bases from J, leaving 19 bases between. In DNA form, the CDR3 reads TGTGCCAGCAGCCAAGATAGGGGGGAGGGGCCTCCCAATGAAAAACTGTTTTTT. The encoded protein is CASSQDRGEGPPNEKLFF.

The V gene is TRBV6-6, the J gene TRBJ2-5, with D maybe TRBD1 (5 bases). V was pared by 2 bases and J by 7 bases, with 11 bases between. Germline CDR1 and CDR2: MNHNY and SVGAGI (reference sequence). The CDR3 length is 13 residues. The CDR3 bases are TGTGCCAGCAGTTACGACAGCTATGGGACCCAGTACTTC. Its translation: CASSYDSYGTQYF.

This rearrangement joins TRBV19 to TRBJ2-3; TRBD2 matches 9 bases. Germline CDR1 LNHDA, CDR2 SQIVND (reference sequence). With V trimmed by 4 bases and J by 4 bases, 6 bases remained unmatched. The CDR3 is 15 amino acids. The CDR3 spells CASSKKTSGSDTQYF. The CDR3 region has the DNA TGTGCCAGTAGTAAAAAGACTAGCGGCTCAGATACGCAGTATTTT.

This clone was seen just once. The V gene is TRBV5-1, the J gene TRBJ2-1; 7 bases match TRBD2. Germline V gene data show CDR1 as SGHRS and CDR2 as YFSETQ. This CDR3 has 16 residues. The ends lost 0 bases at V and 7 bases at J; junction bases unmatched: 10. The CDR3 DNA reads as TGCGCCAGCAGCTTGGACGGGACTACAGGACGGAATGAGCAGTTCTTC. Protein product: CASSLDGTTGRNEQFF.

The chain links TRBV5-4 to TRBJ2-3, with D uncertain. V was trimmed by 0 bases and J by 4 bases, leaving 9 bases between them. The germline V gene has CDR1 SGHNT and CDR2 YYREEE (reference sequence). This CDR3 is built from 14 residues. This CDR3 reads CASSLEGAADTQYF. CDR3 DNA sequence: TGTGCCAGCAGCTTGGAAGGCGCGGCAGATACGCAGTATTTT.

The chain combines TRBV9 with TRBJ2-7; 7 positions match TRBD2. The CDR3 spans 14 residues. V was clipped by 4 bases and J by 3 bases; unmatched bases: 7. CDR1 is SGDLS and CDR2 is YYNGEE in the germline V gene. The CDR3 bases are TGTGCCAGCAGCCCCCAGACTAGCAACTACGAGCAGTACTTC. As protein: CASSPQTSNYEQYF.

The V gene is TRBV7-9, the J gene TRBJ2-2, with 9 bases identical to TRBD1. The CDR3 consists of 16 residues. CDR1 is SEHNR, CDR2 FQNEAQ, per germline (reference sequence). V dropped 6 bases and J dropped 2; count of bases not matched to a gene: 7. The CDR3: CASRKPTGGNTGELFF. DNA for the CDR3: TGTGCCAGCAGAAAACCGACAGGGGGTAACACCGGGGAGCTGTTTTTT. Combining the CDR3 with reference TRBV7-9 and TRBJ2-2 gives the whole variable domain DTGVSQNPRHKITKRGQNVTFRCDPISEHNRLYWYRQTLGQGPEFLTYFQNEAQLEKSRLLSDRFSAERPKGSFSTLEIQRTEQGDSAMYLCASRKPTGGNTGELFFGEGSRLTVL.